A selection of T cell receptor beta chains follows, all from one sample in a study of cytomegalovirus exposure and HLA in healthy donors. TCRdb's table, derived via immunoSEQ multiplex PCR, lists solely in-frame clones and lacks some. The sample includes roughly 92,000 clones, 60% to 80% of them seen just once. What was sequenced was PBMCs. The receptor set was obtained from a woman between 45 and 65 years old in good health and CMV-seropositive. Each CDR3 is given with its conserved first and last residue. Each record gives: J gene, clone size, V gene, D gene, CDR3 DNA, CDR3 protein. The D gene is left open where the match is weak. Some rows have no size entry. The others give once, few or many, or a class for an expanded clone.

TRBJ2-5,once,TRBV5-1,.,TGCGCCAGCAGCTTGGGTTCAGGGGACGGAGAGACCCAGTACTTC,CASSLGSGDGETQYF
TRBJ2-2,.,TRBV6-1,TRBD2,TGTGCCAGCAGTGTAACTAGCGGGAGCTTTTACACCGGGGAGCTGTTTTTT,CASSVTSGSFYTGELFF
TRBJ2-3,.,TRBV9,TRBD2,TGTGCCAGCAGCGGACTAGCGGGAATTATAGATACGCAGTATTTT,CASSGLAGIIDTQYF
TRBJ1-1,.,TRBV5-1,TRBD1,TGCGCCAGCAGCTTGCAGGGGGCTTGGACTGAAGCTTTCTTT,CASSLQGAWTEAFF
TRBJ1-5,.,TRBV7-9,.,TGTGCCAGCAGCTTGGGTGACAGGAGCAATCAGCCCCAGCATTTT,CASSLGDRSNQPQHF
TRBJ1-4,.,TRBV2,.,TGTGCCAGCATTCGGGGGATGGATGAAAAACTGTTTTTT,CASIRGMDEKLFF
TRBJ1-2,.,TRBV6-5,TRBD1,TGTGCCAGCAGCGCGACAGGGTCAGGCTACACCTTC,CASSATGSGYTF
TRBJ2-3,.,TRBV7-9,TRBD1,TGTGCCAGCAGCTCCGGACAGGGGGTTACAGATACGCAGTATTTT,CASSSGQGVTDTQYF
TRBJ2-3,.,TRBV2,.,TGTGCCAGCCTGATTGGACAGATCAGCACAGATACGCAGTATTTT,CASLIGQISTDTQYF
TRBJ1-1,.,TRBV14,.,TGTGCCAGCAGCCAGAGTCGGGGGGGGAACACTGAAGCTTTCTTT,CASSQSRGGNTEAFF
TRBJ2-3,few,TRBV6-5,.,TGTGCCAGCAGTTTGGGGGGGGCGGGAGATACGCAGTATTTT,CASSLGGAGDTQYF
TRBJ2-7,.,TRBV7-3,TRBD1,TGTGCCAGCAGCCCTACGGGACAGGGAAATCACGAGCAGTACTTC,CASSPTGQGNHEQYF
TRBJ2-5,.,TRBV29-1,TRBD1,TGCAGCGTCCAGAGGGGTGGGACAGGTCAAGAGACCCAGTACTTC,CSVQRGGTGQETQYF
TRBJ2-1,.,TRBV4-1,TRBD1,TGCGCCAGCAGCCTAGACAGGGGTTCCTACAATGAGCAGTTCTTC,CASSLDRGSYNEQFF
TRBJ1-5,few,TRBV6-5,TRBD1,TGTGCCAGCACCCCAGGGGGAGTAAGGCAGCCCCAGCATTTT,CASTPGGVRQPQHF
TRBJ1-2,few,TRBV28,.,TGTGCCAGCAGTACTCAGGGAAGTGGCTACACCTTC,CASSTQGSGYTF
TRBJ1-5,.,TRBV21-1,.,TGTGCCAGCAGCAAACCCCCCCCCGTTAGCAATCAGCCCCAGCATTTT,CASSKPPPVSNQPQHF
TRBJ1-1,.,TRBV9,.,TGTGCCAGCAGCGTAGCTCCTCGTGTGACTGAAGCTTTCTTT,CASSVAPRVTEAFF
TRBJ1-3,.,TRBV5-1,.,TGCGCCAGCAGCTTGTCGACGGCCGACAGCCTCTCTGGAAACACCATATATTTT,CASSLSTADSLSGNTIYF
TRBJ2-1,.,TRBV5-1,.,TGCGCCAGCAGCTTCGGTGGGGCCAGCAATGAGCAGTTCTTC,CASSFGGASNEQFF
TRBJ1-4,.,TRBV6-4,TRBD1,TGTGCCAGCAGCAAGACAGGGGGCGGAAATGAAAAACTGTTTTTT,CASSKTGGGNEKLFF
TRBJ2-7,.,TRBV7-9,.,TGTGCCAGCAGCCTGGACAGCTCCTACGAGCAGTACTTC,CASSLDSSYEQYF
TRBJ2-7,.,TRBV30,.,TGTGCCTGGAGTAGCAGGTTTCAGCAGTACTTC,CAWSSRFQQYF
TRBJ2-1,.,TRBV2,TRBD2,TGTGCCAGCAGCTCGGCCACCGGACGACTAGCGGGAGGGCTCTTC,CASSSATGRLAGGLF
TRBJ2-1,once,TRBV7-9,.,TGTGCCAGCAGCTTAGTGAGTTACAATGAGCAGTTCTTC,CASSLVSYNEQFF
TRBJ2-2,.,TRBV11-2,.,TGTGCCAGCAGCTTAGAAAGACTCTCCGGGGAGCTGTTTTTT,CASSLERLSGELFF
TRBJ2-7,once,TRBV6-5,.,TGTGCCAGCAGTTACTCGAACGCAGGCTACGAGCAGTACTTC,CASSYSNAGYEQYF
TRBJ1-6,.,TRBV5-1,TRBD1,TGCGCCAGCAGCCTCCCGGCAGGGGGCCTTTCACCCCTCCACTTT,CASSLPAGGLSPLHF
TRBJ1-2,.,TRBV5-7,.,TGTGCCAGCAGCTTGGAGCTTCGGGGAGAACTTGGCTACACCTTC,CASSLELRGELGYTF
TRBJ1-4,.,TRBV7-9,TRBD1,TGTGCCAGCAGCTCGGGACAGGGAGGGTATGAAAAACTGTTTTTT,CASSSGQGGYEKLFF
TRBJ2-2,few,TRBV11-3,.,TGTGCCAGCAGCTTGGACTTCTCCGGGGAGCTGTTTTTT,CASSLDFSGELFF
TRBJ1-6,.,TRBV19,.,TGTGCCAGTAGTAGACAGCTCAATTCACCCCTCCACTTT,CASSRQLNSPLHF
TRBJ1-4,.,TRBV6-1,.,TGTGCCAGCTCGGGGTGGTCAGGTGAAAAACTGTTTTTT,CASSGWSGEKLFF
TRBJ2-5,.,TRBV6-6,.,TGTGCCAGCACCCCCCGGGGAAGGGCAGAGACCCAGTACTTC,CASTPRGRAETQYF
TRBJ2-5,.,TRBV7-8,TRBD2,TGTGCCAGCAGCACCTCGGGAGGGGTCCTGGAGACCCAGTACTTC,CASSTSGGVLETQYF
TRBJ2-6,.,TRBV5-1,.,TGCGCCAGCACCATCGGGGGAACCTCTGGGGCCAACGTCCTGACTTTC,CASTIGGTSGANVLTF
TRBJ1-2,.,TRBV6-4,.,TGTGCCAGCAGCGTTGAGCTGGGAGGGAAGAGTGGCTACACCTTC,CASSVELGGKSGYTF
TRBJ2-5,.,TRBV5-6,TRBD2,TGTGCCAGCAGCTACCGACTAAGCGGGAGAGAGACCCAGTACTTC,CASSYRLSGRETQYF
TRBJ1-4,.,TRBV5-1,TRBD1,TGCGCCAGCAGCTTGGCCGGGACAGAGAATGAAAAACTGTTTTTT,CASSLAGTENEKLFF
TRBJ2-6,.,TRBV10-3,TRBD1,TGTGCCATCAGTGTTCGACAGGGGGGCAGGGCTGGGGCCAACGTCCTGACTTTC,CAISVRQGGRAGANVLTF
TRBJ2-2,few,TRBV5-6,.,TGTGCCAGCAGCTTGGTAGGGGGGGCGAACACCGGGGAGCTGTTTTTT,CASSLVGGANTGELFF
TRBJ2-3,few,TRBV19,.,TGTGCCAGTAGTATTCGGGGTGGGCCTAGAGAATTAGATACGCAGTATTTT,CASSIRGGPRELDTQYF
TRBJ1-2,.,TRBV2,.,TGTGCCAGCAGTGCCGAATCCTCACAATTTAACTATGGCTACACCTTC,CASSAESSQFNYGYTF
TRBJ1-2,.,TRBV2,TRBD1,TGTGCCAGCAGTGTAATTAGAGGGGGCAACACCTTC,CASSVIRGGNTF
TRBJ2-1,.,TRBV4-1,.,TGCGCCAGCAGCCAACTGGGGGGAAGCTCCTACAATGAGCAGTTCTTC,CASSQLGGSSYNEQFF
TRBJ1-5,.,TRBV19,.,TGTGCCAGTAGTATTTCAGGGTTCCAGCCCCAGCATTTT,CASSISGFQPQHF
TRBJ2-2,.,TRBV2,TRBD1,TGTGCCAGAGGTGCGACAGGGTTAACCGGGGAGCTGTTTTTT,CARGATGLTGELFF
TRBJ1-2,.,TRBV18,.,TGTGCCAGCTCACCTATCGGTCCCACCACTAACTATGGCTACACCTTC,CASSPIGPTTNYGYTF
TRBJ1-2,few,TRBV5-5,.,TGTGCCAGCAGCTTGGCCGGGAGCAACTATGGCTACACCTTC,CASSLAGSNYGYTF
TRBJ2-7,.,TRBV30,.,TGTGCCTGGAGTGAAGGCGCGGGGCTCCACGAGCAGTACTTC,CAWSEGAGLHEQYF